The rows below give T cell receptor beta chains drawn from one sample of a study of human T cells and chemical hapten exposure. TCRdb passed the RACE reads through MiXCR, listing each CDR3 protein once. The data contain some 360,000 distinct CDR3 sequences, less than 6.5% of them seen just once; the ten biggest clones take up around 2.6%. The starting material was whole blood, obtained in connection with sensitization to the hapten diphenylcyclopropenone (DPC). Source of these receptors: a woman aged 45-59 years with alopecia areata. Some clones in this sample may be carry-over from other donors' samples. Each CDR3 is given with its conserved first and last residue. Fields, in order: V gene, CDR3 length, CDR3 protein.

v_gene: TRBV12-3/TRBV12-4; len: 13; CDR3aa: CASSRDRRMELFF
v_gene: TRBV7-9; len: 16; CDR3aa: CASSPTGDWAKNIQYF
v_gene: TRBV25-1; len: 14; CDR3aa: CASSVLSHTDTQYF
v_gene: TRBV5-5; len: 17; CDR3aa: CASSQRTGSGGSYEQYF
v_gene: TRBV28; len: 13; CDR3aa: CATRLAGEETQYF
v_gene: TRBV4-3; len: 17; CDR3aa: CASSRRSPVTSTDTQYF
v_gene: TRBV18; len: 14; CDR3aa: CASSPRYNSDEQFF
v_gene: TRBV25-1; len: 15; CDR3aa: CASRGDRAPLGGYTF
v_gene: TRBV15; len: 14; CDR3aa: CATSRDSLTGELFF
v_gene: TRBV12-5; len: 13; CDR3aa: CASGPPGQDTQYF
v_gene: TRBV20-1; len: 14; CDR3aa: CSARGQGGRYEQYF
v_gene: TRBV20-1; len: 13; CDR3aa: CSAWDSSNYGYTF
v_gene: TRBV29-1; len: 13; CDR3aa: CSVEQGSPYEQYF
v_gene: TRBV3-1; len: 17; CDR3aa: CASSQEGRTGFTDTQYF
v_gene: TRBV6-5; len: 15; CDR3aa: CASSPRPGRENTQYF
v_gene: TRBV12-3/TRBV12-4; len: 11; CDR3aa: CASRGGSRWYF
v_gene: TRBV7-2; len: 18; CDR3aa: CASSLVNGGGGSTGELFF
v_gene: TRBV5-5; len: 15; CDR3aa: CASSGGTDWVDTQYF
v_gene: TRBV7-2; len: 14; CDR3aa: CASSSPESTDTQYF
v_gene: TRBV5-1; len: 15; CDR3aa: CASSLRQGRDEKLFF
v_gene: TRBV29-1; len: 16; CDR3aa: CSVEAEGDRSSYEQYF
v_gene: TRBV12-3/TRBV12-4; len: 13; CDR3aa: CASGGGYNQPQHF
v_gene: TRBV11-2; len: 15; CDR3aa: CASSPRTGQRDEQYF
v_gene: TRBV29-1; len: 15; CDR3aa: CSVESITSGINEQFF
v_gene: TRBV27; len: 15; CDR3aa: CASSDEGISNQPQHF
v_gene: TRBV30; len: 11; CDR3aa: CAWNQGFEAFF
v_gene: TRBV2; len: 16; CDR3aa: CASSPQGSSGANVLTF
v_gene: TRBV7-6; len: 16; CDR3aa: CASSLATAASTDTQYF
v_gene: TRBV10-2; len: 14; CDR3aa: CASNPGQDNSPLHF
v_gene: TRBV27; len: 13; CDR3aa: CASNPRETPEQFF
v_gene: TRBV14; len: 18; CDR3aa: CASSQEPGRTGRDNEQFF
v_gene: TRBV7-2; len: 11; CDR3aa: CASTNTGELFF
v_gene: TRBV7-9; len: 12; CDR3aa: CASSLVDYEQYF
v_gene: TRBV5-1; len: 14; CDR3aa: CASRPGLGVTEAFF